This record covers a single T cell receptor (beta chain). CDR1 and CDR2 (germline): MNHNS, SASEGT. V lost 1 base and J lost 0; bases outside the gene matches: 9. The CDR3 contains 18 residues. Clones were sequenced by immunoSEQ multiplex PCR, and TCRdb holds only the in-frame ones, with some missing. The repertoire consists of approximately 100,000 clones, with about 89% occurring once and the leading ten covering about a sixth. The sample belongs to a study of identifying expanded T cells in peripheral blood. This TCR came from a person aged 18 to 70 in good health. The specimen was blood. V is TRBV6-1 and J is TRBJ1-5; 7 bases are a match to TRBD1. Here the CDR3 reads CASSEGAGGAYSNQPQHF. The CDR3 region has the DNA TGTGCCAGCAGTGAAGGGGCAGGGGGGGCTTATAGCAATCAGCCCCAGCATTTT.